The clone carrying this T cell receptor (beta chain) was recorded a few times. Purity above 98% was achieved in all sorted populations. This sample stems from a study of beta chain features in type 1 diabetes. The whole isolated RNA underwent reverse transcription, so sequencing captured expressed TCRB transcripts. Assay used: immunoSEQ multiplex PCR; TCRdb lists only in-frame clones, some missing. The sample shows about 270,000 clones, 13% to 15% of them seen only once. The sequencing input was naive CD4+ T cells from blood. The clonotype originates from a woman in her 40s in good health.

CDR3 region: CAISPGTYEQYF. CDR3 DNA sequence: TGTGCCATCTCGCCAGGGACCTACGAGCAGTACTTC. The rearrangement joins TRBV10-3 to TRBJ2-7; a possible D gene is TRBD1 (5 bases). Germline CDR1 ENHRY, CDR2 SYGVKD. V lost 8 bases to trimming and J lost 2 bases, with 10 bases between them. The CDR3 has 12 residues.